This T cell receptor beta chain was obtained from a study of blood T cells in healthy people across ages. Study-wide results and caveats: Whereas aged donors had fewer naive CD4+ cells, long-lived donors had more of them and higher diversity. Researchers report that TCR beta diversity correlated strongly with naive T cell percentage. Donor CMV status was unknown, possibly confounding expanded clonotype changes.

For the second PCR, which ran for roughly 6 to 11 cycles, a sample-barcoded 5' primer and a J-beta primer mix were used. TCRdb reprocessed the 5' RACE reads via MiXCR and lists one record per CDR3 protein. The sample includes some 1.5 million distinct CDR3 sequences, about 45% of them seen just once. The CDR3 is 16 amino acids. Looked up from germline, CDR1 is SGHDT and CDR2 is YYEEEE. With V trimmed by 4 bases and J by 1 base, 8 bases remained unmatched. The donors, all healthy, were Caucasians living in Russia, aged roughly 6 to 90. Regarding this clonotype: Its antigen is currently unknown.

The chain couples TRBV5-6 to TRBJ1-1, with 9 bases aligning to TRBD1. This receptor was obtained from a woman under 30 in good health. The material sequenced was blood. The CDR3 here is CASSLDRGSRNTEAFF. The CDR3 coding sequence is TGTGCCAGCAGCCTGGACAGGGGATCGCGGAACACTGAAGCTTTCTTT.